The TCR beta chain under discussion was sequenced for a study of blood T cell repertoires in COVID-19. Profiled with immunoSEQ multiplex PCR; TCRdb holds only in-frame clones, not every one. The top ten hold roughly 8.9% of the sample, which has 300,000 to 350,000 clones, roughly 87% seen once. The CDR3 has 15 residues. V was trimmed by 5 bases and J by 0 bases, leaving 14 bases between them. The germline V gene encodes CDR1 MNHEY and CDR2 SMNVEV (reference sequence). The sequencing input was peripheral blood. The chain uses TRBV27 and TRBJ2-7; D remains ambiguous. This TCR came from a man aged 30-40 years with COVID-19, enrolled during active disease. The CDR3 coding sequence is TGTGCCAGCAGTCTTAGCTTACCCCGCTCCTACGAGCAGTACTTC. This translates into CASSLSLPRSYEQYF.